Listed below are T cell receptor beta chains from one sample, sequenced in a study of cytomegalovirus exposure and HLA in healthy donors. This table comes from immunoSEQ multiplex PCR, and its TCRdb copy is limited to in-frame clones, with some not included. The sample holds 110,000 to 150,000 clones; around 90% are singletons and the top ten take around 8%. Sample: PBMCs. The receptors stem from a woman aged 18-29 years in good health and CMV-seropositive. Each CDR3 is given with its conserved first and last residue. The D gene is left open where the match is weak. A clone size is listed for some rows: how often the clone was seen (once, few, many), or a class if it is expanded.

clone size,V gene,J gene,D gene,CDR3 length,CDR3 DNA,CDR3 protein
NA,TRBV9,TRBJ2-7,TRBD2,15,TGTGCCAGCAGCGGTGGGACTAGCTTTTCCTACGAGCAGTACTTC,CASSGGTSFSYEQYF
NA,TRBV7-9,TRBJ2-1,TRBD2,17,TGTGCCAGCAGCCCCACCTCGGGACTAGCGGGAAGGAATGAGCAGTTCTTC,CASSPTSGLAGRNEQFF
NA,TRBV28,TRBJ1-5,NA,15,TGTGCCAGCAGACCCGATACAGGTTTCAATCAGCCCCAGCATTTT,CASRPDTGFNQPQHF
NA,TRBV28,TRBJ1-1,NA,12,TGTGCCAGCAGTTTACAGGCCACTGAAGCTTTCTTT,CASSLQATEAFF
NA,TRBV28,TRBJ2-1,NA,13,TGTGCCAGCAGTTTCGGCTCCTACAATGAGCAGTTCTTC,CASSFGSYNEQFF
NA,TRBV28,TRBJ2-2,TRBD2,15,TGTGCCAGCAGTCCCACGGGACTAGCGGCCGGGGAGCTGTTTTTT,CASSPTGLAAGELFF
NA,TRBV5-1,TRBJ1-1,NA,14,TGCGCCAGCAACCTCTTCGGGGGAGACACTGAAGCTTTCTTT,CASNLFGGDTEAFF
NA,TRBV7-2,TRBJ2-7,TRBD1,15,TGTGCCAGCAGTCTTGAAACCCGGGCAGGGGGCGAGCAGTACTTC,CASSLETRAGGEQYF
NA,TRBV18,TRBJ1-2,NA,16,TGTGCCAGCTCACCCTTAGCGACTCTCGAGAACTATGGCTACACCTTC,CASSPLATLENYGYTF
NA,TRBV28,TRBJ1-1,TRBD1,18,TGTGCCAGCATCTCCTCCAGGGGACAGGGGTCCGGGAACACTGAAGCTTTCTTT,CASISSRGQGSGNTEAFF
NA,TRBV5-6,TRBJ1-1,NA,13,TGTGCCAGCAGCCTCGACGGCGGCACTGAAGCTTTCTTT,CASSLDGGTEAFF
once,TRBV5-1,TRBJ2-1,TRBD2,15,TGCGCCAGCAGCTTGCTGACTAGCGGGTCGAATGAGCAGTTCTTC,CASSLLTSGSNEQFF
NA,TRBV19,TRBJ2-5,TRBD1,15,TGTGCCAGTAGTATAGACCGGGACAGGGCTGGGACCCAGTACTTC,CASSIDRDRAGTQYF
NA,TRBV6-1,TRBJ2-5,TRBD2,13,TGTGCCAGCAGTGAAGGACCGGGAGGGACCCAGTACTTC,CASSEGPGGTQYF
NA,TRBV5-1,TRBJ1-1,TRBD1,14,TGCGCCAGCAGGCCAACAGGGGGCGAAGGGCAAGCTTTCTTT,CASRPTGGEGQAFF
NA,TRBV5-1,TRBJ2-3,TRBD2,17,TGCGCCAGCAGCTTGTCGGGGGGACTAGCAACTGGGGATACGCAGTATTTT,CASSLSGGLATGDTQYF
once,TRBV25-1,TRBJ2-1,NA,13,TGTGCCAGCAGTGACCTTGTCCAAGCTCACCCCCTCTTC,CASSDLVQAHPLF
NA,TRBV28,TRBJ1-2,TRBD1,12,TGTGCCAGCGGACAGGGGGCCTATGGCTACACCTTC,CASGQGAYGYTF
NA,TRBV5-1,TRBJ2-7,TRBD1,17,TGCGCCAGCAGCTCTTCTCCTACGGGACAGGGGATATACGAGCAGTACTTC,CASSSSPTGQGIYEQYF
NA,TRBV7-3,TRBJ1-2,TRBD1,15,TGTGCCAGCAGCTCCTGGGACAGAGCCTTTGCCGGCTACACCTTC,CASSSWDRAFAGYTF
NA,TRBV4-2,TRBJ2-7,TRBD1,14,TGTGCCAGCAGCCAGGGACAGGGGGACTACGAGCAGTACTTC,CASSQGQGDYEQYF
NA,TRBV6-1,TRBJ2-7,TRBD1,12,TGTGCCTGCAGGACAGGATCCTACGAGCAGTACTTC,CACRTGSYEQYF
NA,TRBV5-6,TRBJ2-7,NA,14,TGTGCCAGCAGCTTGGGGCAGAAGAACTACGAGCAGTACTTC,CASSLGQKNYEQYF
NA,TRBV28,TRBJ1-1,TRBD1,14,TGTGCCAGCAAGACAGGGGCAGCACCCACTGAAGCTTTCTTT,CASKTGAAPTEAFF
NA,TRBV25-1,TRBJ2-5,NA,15,TGTGCCAGCAGTGAATATCGCGGCAGCCAAGAGACCCAGTACTTC,CASSEYRGSQETQYF
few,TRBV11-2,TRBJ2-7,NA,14,TGTGCCAGCAGCTTACGCAGCGGCAACTACGAGCAGTACTTC,CASSLRSGNYEQYF
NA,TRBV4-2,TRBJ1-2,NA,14,TGTGCCAGCAGCCACAGGCAGGCAGACTATGGCTACACCTTC,CASSHRQADYGYTF
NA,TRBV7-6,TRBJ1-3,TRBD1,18,TGTGCCAGCAGCCTCCCTGGGGGGACAGGGGGCCCTGGAAACACCATATATTTT,CASSLPGGTGGPGNTIYF
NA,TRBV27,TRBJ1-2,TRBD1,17,TGTGCCAGCACCCAAAACTCGGGACAGGGCTCTTACTATGGCTACACCTTC,CASTQNSGQGSYYGYTF
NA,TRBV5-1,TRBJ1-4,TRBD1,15,TGCGCCAGCAGCTTGGGGGACAGGGGTGAAGAAAAACTGTTTTTT,CASSLGDRGEEKLFF
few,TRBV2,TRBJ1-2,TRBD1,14,TGTGCCAGCAGTGAATTTGGACAGGGATATGGCTACACCTTC,CASSEFGQGYGYTF
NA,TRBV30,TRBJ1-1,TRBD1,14,TGTGCCTGGAGTGGATGGACAGGGGACACTGAAGCTTTCTTT,CAWSGWTGDTEAFF
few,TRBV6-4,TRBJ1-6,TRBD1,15,TGTGCCAGCAGTGAATCCGACAGGGGGACATCACCCCTCCACTTT,CASSESDRGTSPLHF
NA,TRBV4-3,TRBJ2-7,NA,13,TGCGCCAGCAGCCAAGAACCCCGGTCCGAGCAGTACTTC,CASSQEPRSEQYF
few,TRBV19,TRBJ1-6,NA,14,TGTGCCAGTAGTATAACGGGGGAAGATTCACCCCTCCACTTT,CASSITGEDSPLHF
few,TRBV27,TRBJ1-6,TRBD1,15,TGTGCCAGCAGCGGCCGGGACAGGGGCGATTCACCCCTCCACTTT,CASSGRDRGDSPLHF
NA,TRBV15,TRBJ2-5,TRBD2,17,TGTGCCACCAGCAGAGGCAGCGGGAAGGTTCGAGGAGAGACCCAGTACTTC,CATSRGSGKVRGETQYF
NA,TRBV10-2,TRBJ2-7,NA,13,TGCGCCAGCAGTGACGGGGGACCCTACGAGCAGTACTTC,CASSDGGPYEQYF
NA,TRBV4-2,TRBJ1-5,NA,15,TGTGCCAGCAGCCAAGATCCGCGGGGGAATCAGCCCCAGCATTTT,CASSQDPRGNQPQHF
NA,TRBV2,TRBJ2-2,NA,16,TGTGCCAGCAGGCAAGCGGGACAGGCGTCAACCGGGGAGCTGTTTTTT,CASRQAGQASTGELFF
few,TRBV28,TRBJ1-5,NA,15,TGTGCCAGCAGTCCCCCTCGACAGGGCAATCAGCCCCAGCATTTT,CASSPPRQGNQPQHF
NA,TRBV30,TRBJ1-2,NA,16,TGTGCCTGGAGTGCCGGATCCGCGGGGACTATCTATGGCTACACCTTC,CAWSAGSAGTIYGYTF
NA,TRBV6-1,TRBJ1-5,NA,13,TGTGCCAGCAGTGAAGTAGCAGATCAGCCCCAGCATTTT,CASSEVADQPQHF
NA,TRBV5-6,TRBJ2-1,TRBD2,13,TGTGCCAGCAACCTAGCGGGAGCCGTTGAGCAGTTCTTC,CASNLAGAVEQFF
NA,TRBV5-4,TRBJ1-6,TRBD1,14,TGTGCCAGCAGCTTGGCGGGACAGGATTCACCCCTCCACTTT,CASSLAGQDSPLHF
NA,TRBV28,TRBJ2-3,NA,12,TGTGCCAGCAGTCGGGACACAGATACGCAGTATTTT,CASSRDTDTQYF
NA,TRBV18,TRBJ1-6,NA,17,TGTGCCAGCCTAGAACGACAGGCCCAAGGAAGGAATTCACCCCTCCACTTT,CASLERQAQGRNSPLHF
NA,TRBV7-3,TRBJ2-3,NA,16,TGTGCCAGCAGCCCCTTCCCGGGAGAGGGAACAGATACGCAGTATTTT,CASSPFPGEGTDTQYF
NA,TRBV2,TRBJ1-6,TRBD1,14,TGTGCCAGCACCGGACAGGGAGGTAATTCACCCCTCCACTTT,CASTGQGGNSPLHF
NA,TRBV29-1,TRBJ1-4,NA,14,TGCAGCGTTACAAAGACAGCAACTAATGAAAAACTGTTTTTT,CSVTKTATNEKLFF